The 27 T cell receptor beta chains presented below share a single source sample, sequenced in a study of Graves' ophthalmopathy and Graves' hyperthyroidism. RNA transcripts served as template for amplifying TCR beta CDR3 sequences. First-round RT-PCR relied on HTBI primers, and a second-round multiplex PCR came next. TCRdb analysed the multiplex PCR reads with MiXCR anew, one entry per CDR3 protein. Of approximately 640,000 distinct CDR3 sequences in the sample, under 50% were seen once. Source material: peripheral blood. The source of these receptors is an adult man with Graves' ophthalmopathy.

This clonotype was observed at least ten times. The J gene is TRBJ2-7, the V gene TRBV12-3 or TRBV12-4, with TRBD1 matching over 8 bases. The CDR3 consists of 13 residues. The junction had 3 bases not matched to a gene; V was cut back by 6 bases and J by 2 bases. The CDR3 protein is CASRSQGAYEQYF. Here the CDR3 DNA reads TGTGCCAGCAGGTCACAGGGGGCCTACGAGCAGTACTTC.

The chain recombines TRBV5-1 with TRBJ2-3, with D tentatively TRBD2 (6 bases). The ends were cut back, 0 bases at V and 0 bases at J, with 8 bases in the middle. The germline V gene encodes CDR1 SGHRS and CDR2 YFSETQ. The CDR3 length is 15 residues. The CDR3 sequence is CASSLGGLSTDTQYF. CDR3 nucleotide sequence: TGCGCCAGCAGCTTGGGCGGACTAAGCACAGATACGCAGTATTTT.

In its sample, this clonotype was seen many times. V is TRBV18 and J is TRBJ2-7; 12 bases line up with TRBD1. This CDR3 is built from 15 residues. Germline V gives CDR1 KGHSH, CDR2 LQKENI. V shed 4 bases and J 3 bases; nucleotides not matched to a gene: 4. This CDR3 reads CASSRGTGGVYEQYF. The CDR3 coding sequence is TGTGCCAGCTCACGGGGGACAGGGGGCGTCTACGAGCAGTACTTC.

The chain carries TRBV30 and TRBJ1-1; 9 bases align to TRBD1. The CDR3 extends over 11 amino acids. The germline CDR1 and CDR2 sequences are GTSNPN and SVGIG (reference sequence). Losses at the gene ends were 4 bases for V and 11 bases for J; bases not matched to a gene: 5. The CDR3 here is CAWTQGASAFF. CDR3 nucleotide sequence: TGTGCCTGGACACAGGGGGCATCTGCTTTCTTT.

The sample holds many counts of this clonotype. Since a much larger clone is just one base distant, this may be a read error. The chain carries TRBV7-8 and TRBJ1-2; D is unclear. Germline loops: CDR1 SGHVS, CDR2 FQNEAQ. Trimming took off 1 base at V and 4 bases at J, with 4 bases between the two ends. CDR3 length: 12 amino acids. CDR3 DNA: TGTGCCAGCAGCTTAGAGGCCTATGGCTACACCTTC. Protein product: CASSLEAYGYTF.

This clonotype was counted many times. The V call is TRBV9, the J call TRBJ2-7, with 8 bases identical to TRBD1. Germline lookup yields CDR1 SGDLS and CDR2 YYNGEE. The CDR3 runs to 14 residues. Trimming removed 3 bases from V and 2 bases from J; junction bases left unmatched: 4. This CDR3 is CASSAPDRAYEQYF. The CDR3 DNA follows: TGTGCCAGCAGCGCCCCGGACAGGGCCTACGAGCAGTACTTC.

Ten or more counts support this clonotype. The chain links TRBV14 to TRBJ1-4; weak D call: TRBD1 (6 bases). Trimming removed 1 base from V and 6 bases from J, with 12 bases in between. The CDR3 is 15 residues long. Germline V gene sequence: CDR1 SGHDN, CDR2 FVKESK. This CDR3 reads CASSQVSGEDEKLFF. The CDR3 DNA reads as TGTGCCAGCAGCCAAGTATCAGGGGAGGATGAAAAACTGTTTTTT.

This clonotype was counted many times. The chain is built from TRBV7-9 and TRBJ2-5; 9 nucleotides agree with TRBD1. Germline V CDR1 and CDR2: SEHNR, FQNEAQ (reference sequence). The CDR3 has 14 residues. The V gene end was trimmed by 5 bases and the J gene end by 6 bases; junction bases not matched to a gene: 7. This chain's CDR3 is CASSGNRGPKTQYF. In DNA, the CDR3 is TGTGCCAGCAGCGGAAACAGGGGGCCGAAGACCCAGTACTTC.

The CDR3 sequence is CASSLVQGQSPLHF. The CDR3 bases are TGTGCCAGCAGCTTAGTCCAGGGGCAATCACCCCTCCACTTT. The chain couples TRBV7-2 to TRBJ1-6; tentatively, D is TRBD1 (6 bases). CDR1 is SGHTA and CDR2 is FQGNSA in the germline V gene. The V gene lost 1 base and the J gene lost 10 bases, with 11 bases spanning the gap. The CDR3 sequence is 14 residues long.

Of note for this clonotype: One end of the junction fails to match germline, which may point to a read error. The rearrangement uses TRBV4-1 and TRBJ1-1; D unclear. Germline CDR1 and CDR2: MGHRA and YSYEKL. The CDR3 is 13 residues long. The CDR3: CTSAKQTNTEAFF. DNA of the CDR3: TGCACCAGCGCAAAACAAACCAACACTGAAGCTTTCTTT.

The chain couples TRBV29-1 to TRBJ1-2; 7 bases line up with TRBD1. V shed 7 bases and J 7 bases; nucleotides not matched to a gene: 3. CDR3 length: 10 residues. CDR1 is SQVTM, CDR2 ANQGSEA, per germline. The CDR3 coding sequence is TGCAGCGACGGGGACAGTGGCTACACCTTC. Protein product: CSDGDSGYTF.

The chain is built from TRBV15 and TRBJ2-7; tentatively, D is TRBD2 (5 bases). Trimming cost V 5 bases and J 0 bases, with 11 bases left between them. Germline V gene data show CDR1 as LNHNV and CDR2 as YYDKDF (reference sequence). The CDR3 extends over 14 amino acids. The CDR3 reads CATSENGVSYEQYF. Written as DNA, the CDR3 is TGTGCCACCAGCGAAAACGGGGTCTCCTACGAGCAGTACTTC.

J is TRBJ2-6 and V is TRBV2; TRBD1 is a possible D gene (5 bases). CDR1 is SNHLY, CDR2 FYNNEI, per germline. The CDR3 sequence is 20 residues long. V was clipped by 3 bases and J by 6 bases, with 27 bases between them. The CDR3 is CASSDRHWGSYTLAANVLTF. The CDR3 DNA reads as TGTGCCAGCAGTGATCGCCACTGGGGCAGTTATACTCTGGCGGCCAACGTCCTGACTTTC.

This clonotype was found many times. V gene TRBV15 combines with J gene TRBJ2-2, with D possibly being TRBD1 or TRBD2 (6 bases each). V lost 0 bases and J 7 bases, leaving 15 bases between the germline ends. Germline V gene lookup returns CDR1 LNHNV and CDR2 YYDKDF (reference sequence). The CDR3 spans 16 residues. Here the CDR3 DNA reads TGTGCCACCAGCAGAGATAGGGGGACTCGGGTCGGGGAGCTGTTTTTT. Translation: CATSRDRGTRVGELFF.

This clonotype was detected only a few times. At one end the junction does not follow the germline gene, possibly because of a read error. V is TRBV7-8 and J is TRBJ1-1; 8 nucleotides align to TRBD1. The CDR3 has 16 amino acids. CDR1 and CDR2 from the germline V gene are SGHVS and FQNEAQ. The CDR3 loop reads CASSPRQGRGYTEAFF. The CDR3 DNA reads TGCGCCAGCAGCCCCAGACAGGGGCGAGGGTATACTGAAGCTTTCTTT.

This clonotype was seen a handful of times. V usage is TRBV9 and J usage is TRBJ2-2; D is undetermined. CDR1 is SGDLS, CDR2 YYNGEE, per germline. The V and J ends lost 2 bases and 2 bases respectively, with 10 bases between them. This CDR3 spans 15 amino acids. The CDR3 DNA reads TGTGCCAGCAGCGTGATGTGGGCTAACACCGGGGAGCTGTTTTTT. Amino acids: CASSVMWANTGELFF. Drawing the rest from reference TRBV9 and TRBJ2-2, the complete variable domain is DSGVTQTPKHLITATGQRVTLRCSPRSGDLSVYWYQQSLDQGLQFLIQYYNGEERAKGNILERFSAQQFPDLHSELNLSSLELGDSALYFCASSVMWANTGELFFGEGSRLTVL.

This clonotype was seen a few times. The chain carries TRBV20-1 and TRBJ1-1; tentatively, D is TRBD1 (6 bases). The germline V and J ends were trimmed by 8 bases and 6 bases, with 19 bases remaining between them. Germline V lookup: CDR1 DFQATT, CDR2 SNEGSKA (reference sequence). The CDR3 runs to 13 residues. The CDR3 sequence is CSTKWTARSEAFF. Written as DNA, the CDR3 is TGCAGTACCAAGTGGACAGCCCGGTCTGAAGCTTTCTTT.

This clonotype was seen repeatedly, ten times or more. The chain employs TRBV2 and TRBJ1-5; D might be TRBD1 (5 bases). CDR3 length: 14 residues. Germline V gene sequence: CDR1 SNHLY, CDR2 FYNNEI. Deletions cut 2 bases from V and 2 bases from J, with 7 bases between. The CDR3 sequence: CASSEQGGNQPQHF. The CDR3 DNA reads as TGTGCCAGCAGTGAACAGGGCGGCAATCAGCCCCAGCATTTT. Using reference TRBV2 and TRBJ1-5 for the parts outside the CDR3, the full variable domain is EPEVTQTPSHQVTQMGQEVILRCVPISNHLYFYWYRQILGQKVEFLVSFYNNEISEKSEIFDDQFSVERPDGSNFTLKIRSTKLEDSAMYFCASSEQGGNQPQHFGDGTRLSIL.

This clonotype has more than one count but fewer than ten. The V call is TRBV24-1, the J call TRBJ2-5; 13 nucleotides align to TRBD2. CDR1 and CDR2 (germline): KGHDR, SFDVKD. The CDR3 totals 16 residues. V gave up 4 bases and J gave up 2 bases; unmatched junction bases: 3. The CDR3 here is CATSDRTSGRQETQYF. The CDR3, as DNA: TGTGCCACCAGTGACCGGACTAGCGGGAGACAAGAGACCCAGTACTTC.

This clonotype was found many times. The chain carries TRBV19 and TRBJ2-7, with 7 bases fitting TRBD1. Trimming cost V 6 bases and J 6 bases; bases outside gene matches: 8. This CDR3 is built from 13 residues. The germline gives CDR1 LNHDA, CDR2 SQIVND (reference sequence). As DNA, the CDR3 is TGTGCCAGTAGCAGAAGACAGGGCGGCGAGCAGTACTTC. It yields the protein CASSRRQGGEQYF.

This clonotype was seen a handful of times. The V call is TRBV5-8, the J call TRBJ2-1, with TRBD2 matching 9 bases. The V and J ends lost 3 bases and 4 bases, in that order; junction bases with no gene match: 8. The germline CDR1 and CDR2 sequences are SGHTS and YDEGEE. The CDR3 runs to 16 residues. Here the CDR3 reads CASSYYASGEYNEQFF. The CDR3 region has the DNA TGTGCCAGCAGCTACTACGCTAGCGGGGAATACAATGAGCAGTTCTTC.

This clonotype was detected only once. The chain links TRBV10-3 to TRBJ2-5; 10 nucleotides align to TRBD1. CDR3 length: 13 amino acids. Germline CDR1 reads ENHRY; CDR2 reads SYGVKD. The V segment lost 6 bases and the J segment 5 bases; nucleotides outside the gene matches: 3. CDR3 DNA sequence: TGTGCCATCAGGACAGGGGGCTGGGAGACCCAGTACTTC. It specifies CAIRTGGWETQYF.

This rearrangement joins TRBV10-3 to TRBJ2-5; D perhaps matches TRBD2 (7 bases). Per the germline V gene, CDR1 is ENHRY and CDR2 is SYGVKD. Trimming removed 7 bases from V and 2 bases from J, with 17 bases in between. The CDR3 consists of 15 residues. Written as DNA, the CDR3 is TGTGCCATCACCAGGGGAGGGAACGGTCAAGAGACCCAGTACTTC. Its translation is CAITRGGNGQETQYF.

Only a few counts were recorded for this clonotype. The chain has TRBV25-1 and TRBJ1-4; D is uncertain. V lost 6 bases and J 3 bases, leaving 17 bases between the germline ends. The CDR3 consists of 16 residues. The germline gives CDR1 MGHDK, CDR2 SYGVNS. The CDR3 DNA is TGTGCCAGCAGCTTACCGCAGCGGAGGTCTAATGAAAAACTGTTTTTT. Encoded protein: CASSLPQRRSNEKLFF.

The chain links TRBV30 to TRBJ2-5, with D perhaps matching TRBD1 or TRBD2 (6 bases each). Germline lookup yields CDR1 GTSNPN and CDR2 SVGIG (reference sequence). V was pared by 4 bases and J by 2 bases, with 20 bases between. The CDR3 is 16 residues long. CDR3 sequence: CAWTMGGHPEQETQYF. In nucleotides, the CDR3 is TGTGCCTGGACTATGGGGGGACACCCCGAGCAAGAGACCCAGTACTTC.

J is TRBJ1-1 and V is TRBV19, with TRBD1 as a possible D gene (6 bases). Germline values: CDR1 LNHDA, CDR2 SQIVND (reference sequence). This CDR3 contains 14 residues. V shed 5 bases and J shed 10 bases, with 20 bases lying between them. CDR3 residues: CASSPRRQGQVAFF. CDR3 DNA: TGTGCCAGTAGTCCGCGTCGGCAGGGGCAGGTAGCTTTCTTT. Drawing the rest from reference TRBV19 and TRBJ1-1, the complete variable domain is DGGITQSPKYLFRKEGQNVTLSCEQNLNHDAMYWYRQDPGQGLRLIYYSQIVNDFQKGDIAEGYSVSREKKESFPLTVTSAQKNPTAFYLCASSPRRQGQVAFFGQGTRLTVV.

There are many counts of this clonotype. J is TRBJ2-6 and V is TRBV5-6, with TRBD1 matching 8 bases. V lost 3 bases and J lost 0; bases outside the gene matches: 8. Germline values: CDR1 SGHDT, CDR2 YYEEEE. CDR3 length equals 18 residues. CDR3 DNA sequence: TGTGCCAGCAGCTCCATTAGGACAGGGATCTCTGGGGCCAACGTCCTGACTTTC. This translates into CASSSIRTGISGANVLTF.